The T cell receptor (beta chain) under discussion was sequenced for a study of T cells expressing NK-cell markers. From its re-call of the 5' RACE reads, TCRdb lists each CDR3 protein once, without DNA. Its table lists about 260,000 distinct CDR3 sequences. Study results and caveats: Whether expanded NKG2C+ T cell clones recognized HCMV stayed uncertain.

On this clonotype: Its specificity is not known.

The clonotype was recovered from a woman between 18 and 70 years old in good health. Specimen: blood T cells: a sorted CD56 or NKG2C T cell subset, CD4+ or CD8+ T cells, or bulk PBMC T cells (not recorded which).

CDR3 amino acids: CASSSKWQSNTEAFF. The gene calls are TRBV19 and TRBJ1-1. This CDR3 is 15 amino acids long. Per germline, CDR1 LNHDA and CDR2 SQIVND (reference sequence).